This T cell receptor (beta chain) was identified during a study of STAT3 mutations in large granular lymphocyte leukemia. Study-wide results and caveats: Every T-cell large granular lymphocyte leukemia patient had at least one immunodominant TCR beta clonotype.

Note on this clone: As yet, its antigen is unknown.

Clones were read by immunoSEQ multiplex PCR, and TCRdb kept only the in-frame ones, dropping some. The repertoire holds more than 25,000 clones, with around three quarters as singletons. The V end was cut by 5 bases, the J end by 0 bases, with 9 bases between. This CDR3 region has 15 residues. In germline, CDR1 is SGHRS, CDR2 YFSETQ. Sequenced: peripheral blood mononuclear cells. This sequence joins TRBV5-1 and TRBJ2-6; D unclear. This receptor was identified in a woman in her 50s with T-cell large granular lymphocyte leukemia. Some clones in this sample may be carry-over from other donors' samples. As DNA, the CDR3 is TGCGCCAGCAGTTTGCACATCTCTGGGGCCAACGTCCTGACTTTC. This translates into CASSLHISGANVLTF.